What follows describes a single TCR beta chain. The data are from a study of blood T cell repertoires in COVID-19. Study-level information: The study drew acute and convalescent COVID-19 samples from the United States, Italy and Spain. The cDNA or gDNA used as material had been derived from T cells, B-cell-depleted T cells, or PBMCs.

Per the original methods: Reference gene primers were amplified, and this amplification served to estimate nucleated cell counts. Sequencing used immunoSEQ multiplex PCR; TCRdb keeps in-frame clones, though not all of them. The D gene and trimming were derived from the DNA, and the V and J assignments and clone size from that table. This repertoire shows 250,000 to 300,000 clones, approximately 86% found once; its top ten account for 13%. The Seattle patients, enrolled during active infection, were followed longitudinally. Source material: peripheral blood. The clonotype originates from a woman aged 70-85 years with COVID-19, enrolled during active disease.

CDR3 sequence reads: CASSITSTSYNEQFF. CDR3 DNA sequence: TGTGCCAGTAGTATAACTTCTACCTCCTACAATGAGCAGTTCTTC. V and J are TRBV19 and TRBJ2-1, with D uncertain. Trimming stripped 2 bases from V and 0 bases from J, with 8 bases between. Germline CDR1 LNHDA, CDR2 SQIVND (reference sequence). This CDR3 comprises 15 residues.